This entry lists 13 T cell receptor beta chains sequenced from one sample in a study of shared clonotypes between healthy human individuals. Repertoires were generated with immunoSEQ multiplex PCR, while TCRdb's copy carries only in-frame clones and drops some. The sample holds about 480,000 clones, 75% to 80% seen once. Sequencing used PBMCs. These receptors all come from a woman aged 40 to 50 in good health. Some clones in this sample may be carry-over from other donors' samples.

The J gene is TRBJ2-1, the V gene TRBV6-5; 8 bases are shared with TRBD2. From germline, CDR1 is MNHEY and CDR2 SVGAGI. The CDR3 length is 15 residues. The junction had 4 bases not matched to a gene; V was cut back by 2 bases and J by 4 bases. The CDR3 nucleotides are TGTGCCAGCAGTTACGAGGCGGGAGGTTACAATGAGCAGTTCTTC. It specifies CASSYEAGGYNEQFF.

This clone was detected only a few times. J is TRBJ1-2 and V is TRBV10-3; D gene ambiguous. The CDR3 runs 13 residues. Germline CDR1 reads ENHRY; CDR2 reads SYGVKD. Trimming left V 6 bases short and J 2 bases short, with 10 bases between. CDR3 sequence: CAISLDGNYGYTF. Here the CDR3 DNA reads TGTGCCATCAGCCTAGACGGCAACTATGGCTACACCTTC.

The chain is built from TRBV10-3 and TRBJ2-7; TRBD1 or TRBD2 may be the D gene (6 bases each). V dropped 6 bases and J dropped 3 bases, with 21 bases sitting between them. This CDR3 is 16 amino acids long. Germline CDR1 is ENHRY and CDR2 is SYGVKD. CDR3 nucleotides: TGTGCCATCAGAGGGGGGCGGGCAGGGGACATCTACGAGCAGTACTTC. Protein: CAIRGGRAGDIYEQYF.

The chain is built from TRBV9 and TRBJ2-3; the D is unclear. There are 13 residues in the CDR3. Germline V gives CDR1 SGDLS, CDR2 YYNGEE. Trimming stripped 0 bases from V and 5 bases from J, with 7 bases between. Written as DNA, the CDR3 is TGTGCCAGCAGCGTAGACCCCCAAGATACGCAGTATTTT. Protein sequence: CASSVDPQDTQYF.

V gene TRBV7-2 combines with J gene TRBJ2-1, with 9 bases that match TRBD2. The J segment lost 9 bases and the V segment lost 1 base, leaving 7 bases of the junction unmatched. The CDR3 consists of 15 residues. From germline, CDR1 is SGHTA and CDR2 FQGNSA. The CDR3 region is CASSLVVTSGVEQFF. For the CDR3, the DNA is TGTGCCAGCAGCTTAGTAGTGACTAGCGGCGTTGAGCAGTTCTTC. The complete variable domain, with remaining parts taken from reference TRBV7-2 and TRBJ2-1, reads GAGVSQSPSNKVTEKGKDVELRCDPISGHTALYWYRQSLGQGLEFLIYFQGNSAPDKSGLPSDRFSAERTGGSVSTLTIQRTQQEDSAVYLCASSLVVTSGVEQFFGPGTRLTVL.

CDR3 bases: TGTGCCAGCTCACCAGGGGACGGGAAGGCAGAGACCCAGTACTTC. This codes for CASSPGDGKAETQYF. The J gene is TRBJ2-5, the V gene TRBV18; D is possibly TRBD1 or TRBD2 (5 bases each). Trimming took 2 bases from V and 4 from J, leaving 14 bases between them. The V gene's germline CDR1 is KGHSH and CDR2 LQKENI. This CDR3 region has 15 residues.

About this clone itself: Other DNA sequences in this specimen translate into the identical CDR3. CDR3 sequence (DNA): TGTGCCAGCAGCTCGACAGTGAACACTGAAGCTTTCTTT. Encoded protein: CASSSTVNTEAFF. V usage is TRBV5-6 and J usage is TRBJ1-1; maybe TRBD1 (5 bases). V shed 3 bases and J shed 0 bases, with 6 bases lying between them. CDR1 and CDR2 (germline): SGHDT, YYEEEE. The CDR3 totals 13 residues.

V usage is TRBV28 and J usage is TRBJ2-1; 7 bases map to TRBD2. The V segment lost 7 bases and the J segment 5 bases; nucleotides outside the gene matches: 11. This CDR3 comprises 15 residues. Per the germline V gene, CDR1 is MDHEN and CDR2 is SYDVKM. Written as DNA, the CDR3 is TGTGCCAGCAAAACCCCCGGGCTAGCGGACAATGAGCAGTTCTTC. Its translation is CASKTPGLADNEQFF. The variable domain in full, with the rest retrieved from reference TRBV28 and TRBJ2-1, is DVKVTQSSRYLVKRTGEKVFLECVQDMDHENMFWYRQDPGLGLRLIYFSYDVKMKEKGDIPEGYSVSREKKERFSLILESASTNQTSMYLCASKTPGLADNEQFFGPGTRLTVL.

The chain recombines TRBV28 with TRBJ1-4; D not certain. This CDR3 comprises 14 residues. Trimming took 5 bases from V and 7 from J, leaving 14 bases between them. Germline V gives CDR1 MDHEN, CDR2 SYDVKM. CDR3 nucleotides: TGTGCCAGCAGTCCCACGCCTGGTTCTGAAAAACTGTTTTTT. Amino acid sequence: CASSPTPGSEKLFF. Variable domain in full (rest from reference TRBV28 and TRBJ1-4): DVKVTQSSRYLVKRTGEKVFLECVQDMDHENMFWYRQDPGLGLRLIYFSYDVKMKEKGDIPEGYSVSREKKERFSLILESASTNQTSMYLCASSPTPGSEKLFFGSGTQLSVL.

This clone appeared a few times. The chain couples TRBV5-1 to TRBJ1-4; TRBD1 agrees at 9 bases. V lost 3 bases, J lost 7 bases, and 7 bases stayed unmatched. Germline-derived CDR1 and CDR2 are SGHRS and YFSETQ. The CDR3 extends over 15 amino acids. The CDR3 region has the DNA TGCGCCAGCAGCTCCAGGACAGGGGATACTGAAAAACTGTTTTTT. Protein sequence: CASSSRTGDTEKLFF.

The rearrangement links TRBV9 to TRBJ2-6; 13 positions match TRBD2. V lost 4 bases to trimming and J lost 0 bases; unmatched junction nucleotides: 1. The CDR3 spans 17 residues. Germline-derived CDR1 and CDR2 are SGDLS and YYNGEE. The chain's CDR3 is CASSRLAGGSGANVLTF. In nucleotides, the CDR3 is TGTGCCAGCAGCAGACTAGCGGGGGGCTCTGGGGCCAACGTCCTGACTTTC.

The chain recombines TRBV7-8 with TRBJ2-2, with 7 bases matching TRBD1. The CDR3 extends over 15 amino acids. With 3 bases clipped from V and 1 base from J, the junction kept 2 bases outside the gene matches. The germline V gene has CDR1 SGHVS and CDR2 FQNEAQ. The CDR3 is CASSFRDRNTGELFF. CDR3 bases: TGTGCCAGCAGCTTCCGGGACAGGAACACCGGGGAGCTGTTTTTT.

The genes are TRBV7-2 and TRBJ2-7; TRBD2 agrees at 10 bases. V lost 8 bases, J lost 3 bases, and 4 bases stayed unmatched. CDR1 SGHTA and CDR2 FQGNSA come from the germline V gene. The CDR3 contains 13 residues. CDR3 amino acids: CASSSGRGYEQYF. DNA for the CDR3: TGTGCCAGCTCAAGCGGGAGGGGCTACGAGCAGTACTTC.